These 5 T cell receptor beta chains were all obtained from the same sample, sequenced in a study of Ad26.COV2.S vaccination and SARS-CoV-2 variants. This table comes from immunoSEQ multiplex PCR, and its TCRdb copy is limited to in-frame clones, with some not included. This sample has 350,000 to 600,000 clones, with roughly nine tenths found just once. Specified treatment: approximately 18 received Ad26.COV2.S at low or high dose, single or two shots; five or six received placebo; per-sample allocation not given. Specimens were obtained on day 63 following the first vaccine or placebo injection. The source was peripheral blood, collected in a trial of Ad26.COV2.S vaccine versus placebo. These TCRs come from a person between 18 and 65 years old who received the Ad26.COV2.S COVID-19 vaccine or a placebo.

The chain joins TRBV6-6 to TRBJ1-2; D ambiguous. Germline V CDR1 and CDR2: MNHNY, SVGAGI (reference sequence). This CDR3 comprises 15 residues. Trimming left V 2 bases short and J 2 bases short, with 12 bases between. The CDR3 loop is CASSYELESNYGYTF. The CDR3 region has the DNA TGTGCCAGCAGTTACGAGCTAGAATCCAACTATGGCTACACCTTC.

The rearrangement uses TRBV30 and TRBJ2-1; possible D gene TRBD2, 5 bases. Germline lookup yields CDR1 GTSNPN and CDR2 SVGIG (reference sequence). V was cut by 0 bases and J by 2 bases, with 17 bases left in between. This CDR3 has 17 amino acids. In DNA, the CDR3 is TGTGCCTGGAGTGTAGGGTTATTGGCTAGCCCCTACAATGAGCAGTTCTTC. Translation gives CAWSVGLLASPYNEQFF. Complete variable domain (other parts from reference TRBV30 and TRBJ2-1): SQTIHQWPATLVQPVGSPLSLECTVEGTSNPNLYWYRQAAGRGLQLLFYSVGIGQISSEVPQNLSASRPQDRQFILSSKKLLLSDSGFYLCAWSVGLLASPYNEQFFGPGTRLTVL.

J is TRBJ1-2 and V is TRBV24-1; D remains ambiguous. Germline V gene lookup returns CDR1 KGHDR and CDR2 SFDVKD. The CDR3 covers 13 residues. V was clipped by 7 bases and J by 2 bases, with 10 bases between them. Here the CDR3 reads CATRGMGNYGYTF. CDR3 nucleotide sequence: TGTGCCACCAGGGGAATGGGGAACTATGGCTACACCTTC.

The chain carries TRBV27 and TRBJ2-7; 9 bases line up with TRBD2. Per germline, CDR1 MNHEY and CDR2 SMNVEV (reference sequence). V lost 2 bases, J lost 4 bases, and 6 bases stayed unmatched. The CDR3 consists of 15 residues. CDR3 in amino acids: CASSLRSSGRYEQYF. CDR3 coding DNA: TGTGCCAGCAGTTTAAGGAGCAGCGGGAGGTACGAGCAGTACTTC.

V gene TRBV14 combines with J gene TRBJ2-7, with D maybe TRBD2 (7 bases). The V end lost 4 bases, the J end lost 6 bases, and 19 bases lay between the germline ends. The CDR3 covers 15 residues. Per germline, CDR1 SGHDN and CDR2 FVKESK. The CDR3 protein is CASSPFWGGPSEQYF. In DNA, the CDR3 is TGTGCCAGCAGCCCGTTTTGGGGGGGGCCGAGCGAGCAGTACTTC.